What follows are 13 T cell receptor beta chains derived from one specimen sequenced in a study of type 1 regulatory T cells. One entry per CDR3 protein results from TCRdb running MiXCR on the reads. The table has 80,000 to 100,000 distinct CDR3 sequences, about a third seen once. Specimen: CD4+ T cells, either the whole sample or a sorted fraction (not recorded which). The receptors shown here come from a human donor in good health.

Many counts were recorded for this clonotype. The genes are TRBV20-1 and TRBJ2-5, with TRBD1 matching over 7 bases. V lost 5 bases and J lost 5; bases outside the gene matches: 11. The CDR3 is 14 residues long. Germline CDR1 is DFQATT and CDR2 is SNEGSKA (reference sequence). Here the CDR3 reads CSAARRQGGETQYF. The CDR3 DNA follows: TGCAGTGCTGCACGGCGACAGGGCGGGGAGACCCAGTACTTC.

The chain combines TRBV15 with TRBJ2-5; D uncertain. The ends were cut back, 2 bases at V and 5 bases at J, with 15 bases in the middle. The CDR3 runs to 15 residues. Germline CDR1 is LNHNV and CDR2 is YYDKDF (reference sequence). In nucleotides, the CDR3 is TGTGCCACCAGCAGACAATCCCTTCCCCAGGAGACCCAGTACTTC. Its translation: CATSRQSLPQETQYF.

The V gene is TRBV5-1, the J gene TRBJ1-6; no definite D call. The V gene lost 0 bases and the J gene lost 5 bases, with 9 bases spanning the gap. Germline CDR1 is SGHRS and CDR2 is YFSETQ. The CDR3 totals 15 residues. The CDR3: CASSLESRNNSPLHF. CDR3 DNA sequence: TGCGCCAGCAGCTTGGAGAGCAGGAATAATTCACCCCTCCACTTT.

This clonotype was counted a single time. A read error may be the cause here, since a much bigger clone is one base away. V gene TRBV4-1 combines with J gene TRBJ2-1; D perhaps matches TRBD2 (6 bases). Trimming left V 4 bases short and J 4 bases short, with 17 bases between. The CDR3 length is 16 residues. From germline, CDR1 is MGHRA and CDR2 YSYEKL. The CDR3, as DNA: TGCGCCAGCAGCCGAATAACGGGGGAGAGGTACAATGAGCAGTTCTTC. It encodes CASSRITGERYNEQFF.

This chain joins TRBV7-2 and TRBJ2-1, with D perhaps TRBD1 or TRBD2 (5 bases each). The germline V gene has CDR1 SGHTA and CDR2 FQGNSA. V was cut by 5 bases and J by 5 bases, with 16 bases left in between. This CDR3 is 15 amino acids long. The DNA for the CDR3 is TGTGCCAGCAGCATAGAGAGGGGTATCCACAATGAGCAGTTCTTC. Residues: CASSIERGIHNEQFF.

The V call is TRBV20-1, the J call TRBJ2-1; the D is unclear. There are 14 residues in the CDR3. The V gene's germline CDR1 is DFQATT and CDR2 SNEGSKA (reference sequence). V was clipped by 6 bases and J by 6 bases, with 18 bases between them. Here the CDR3 reads CSAVHPRGVNEQFF. The CDR3 DNA is TGCAGTGCCGTCCACCCCCGTGGGGTCAATGAGCAGTTCTTC.

A note on this clonotype: Germline is not matched at one junction end, which may reflect a read error. The rearrangement joins TRBV29-1 to TRBJ2-3; tentatively, D is TRBD1 or TRBD2 (5 bases each). Germline V CDR1 and CDR2: SQVTM, ANQGSEA. The CDR3 is 13 residues long. CDR3 residues: CSVDSGSKDTQYF. The CDR3 coding sequence is TGCAGCGTTGATTCAGGGAGCAAAGATACGCAGTATTTT.

J is TRBJ2-1 and V is TRBV24-1; 14 nucleotides match TRBD2. CDR3 size: 18 residues. Germline assignment: CDR1 KGHDR and CDR2 SFDVKD. V lost 4 bases to trimming and J lost 6 bases; unmatched junction nucleotides: 10. The CDR3 here is CATSDRATSGRACNEQFF. CDR3 sequence (DNA): TGTGCCACCAGTGACCGGGCGACTAGCGGGAGGGCCTGCAATGAGCAGTTCTTC.

This clonotype was seen a handful of times. This sequence joins TRBV5-1 and TRBJ2-3; either TRBD1 or TRBD2 may fit D (5 bases each). Germline V gene sequence: CDR1 SGHRS, CDR2 YFSETQ. The V end was cut by 2 bases, the J end by 0 bases, with 10 bases between. The length of the CDR3 is 15 residues. The CDR3 DNA sequence: TGCGCCAGCAGCTTCGGGACGGATAGCACAGATACGCAGTATTTT. Translated, it gives CASSFGTDSTDTQYF. Full variable domain (missing parts from reference TRBV5-1 and TRBJ2-3): KAGVTQTPRYLIKTRGQQVTLSCSPISGHRSVSWYQQTPGQGLQFLFEYFSETQRNKGNFPGRFSGRQFSNSRSEMNVSTLELGDSALYLCASSFGTDSTDTQYFGPGTRLTVL.

The rearrangement links TRBV30 to TRBJ1-2; D remains unclear. The germline V gene has CDR1 GTSNPN and CDR2 SVGIG (reference sequence). CDR3 length: 14 amino acids. Trimming took 2 bases from V and 8 from J, leaving 18 bases between them. The CDR3 is CAWSPTLGRDGYTF. The CDR3 DNA follows: TGTGCCTGGAGTCCAACCCTCGGACGCGACGGCTACACCTTC. Drawing the rest from reference TRBV30 and TRBJ1-2, the complete variable domain is SQTIHQWPATLVQPVGSPLSLECTVEGTSNPNLYWYRQAAGRGLQLLFYSVGIGQISSEVPQNLSASRPQDRQFILSSKKLLLSDSGFYLCAWSPTLGRDGYTFGSGTRLTVV.

This clonotype was observed a few times. The V gene is TRBV7-8, the J gene TRBJ2-5; TRBD1 matches at 7 bases. Losses at the gene ends were 3 bases for V and 3 bases for J; bases not matched to a gene: 10. The germline gives CDR1 SGHVS, CDR2 FQNEAQ. The CDR3 spans 16 residues. The CDR3 reads CASSFVTGTAKETQYF. The CDR3 nucleotides are TGTGCCAGCAGCTTTGTGACCGGGACAGCCAAAGAGACCCAGTACTTC. Together with reference TRBV7-8 and TRBJ2-5, the CDR3 gives the full variable domain: GAGVSQSPRYKVAKRGQDVALRCDPISGHVSLFWYQQALGQGPEFLTYFQNEAQLDKSGLPSDRFFAERPEGSVSTLKIQRTQQEDSAVYLCASSFVTGTAKETQYFGPGTRLLVL.

This clonotype came up a few times. This chain links TRBV20-1 with TRBJ2-5; 7 bases are a match to TRBD1. The CDR3 is 14 residues long. V lost 3 bases, J lost 3 bases, and 7 bases stayed unmatched. Germline-derived CDR1 and CDR2 are DFQATT and SNEGSKA (reference sequence). CDR3 nucleotides: TGCAGTGCTAGCCAACAGGGGTTCGAAGAGACCCAGTACTTC. Protein sequence: CSASQQGFEETQYF.

The chain couples TRBV11-2 to TRBJ1-4; maybe TRBD1 (5 bases). V lost 4 bases to trimming and J lost 8 bases, with 20 bases between them. Germline CDR1 reads SGHAT; CDR2 reads FQNNGV. CDR3 size: 16 residues. The CDR3 loop reads CASSSIQPGLREKLFF. CDR3 sequence (DNA): TGTGCCAGCAGCTCCATTCAACCGGGACTACGCGAAAAACTGTTTTTT.